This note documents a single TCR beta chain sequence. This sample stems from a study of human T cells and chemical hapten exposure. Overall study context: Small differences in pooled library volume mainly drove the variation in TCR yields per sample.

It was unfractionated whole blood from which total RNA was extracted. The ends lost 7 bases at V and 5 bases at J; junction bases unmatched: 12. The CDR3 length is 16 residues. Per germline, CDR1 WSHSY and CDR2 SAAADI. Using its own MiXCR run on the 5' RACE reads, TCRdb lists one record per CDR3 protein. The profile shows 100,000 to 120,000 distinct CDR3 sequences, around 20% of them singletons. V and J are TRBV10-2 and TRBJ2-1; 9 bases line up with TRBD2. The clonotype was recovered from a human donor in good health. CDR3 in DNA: TGCGCCAGCACCCCCATAGCGGGAGAGTGGGACAATGAGCAGTTCTTC. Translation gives CASTPIAGEWDNEQFF.